This TCR beta chain was identified in a study of cytomegalovirus exposure and HLA in healthy donors. On the study more broadly: Researchers found that approximately 77% of over 350 genotyped donors fell within the Caucasian-associated ancestry cluster.

The PCR employed 60 Vbeta primers together with 13 Jbeta primers. This table comes from immunoSEQ multiplex PCR, and its TCRdb copy is limited to in-frame clones, with some not included. The top ten clones hold about 2% of a sample with 120,000 or so clones, 79% of them seen once. This clone has just a few counts. CDR3 size: 15 residues. CDR1 and CDR2 from the germline V gene are MRHNA and SNTAGT. Losses at the gene ends were 3 bases for V and 1 base for J; bases not matched to a gene: 4. The sample was PBMCs. The chain carries TRBV6-4 and TRBJ2-3; 7 nucleotides match TRBD2. The TCR was taken from a man aged 18 to 29 in good health and CMV-seronegative. The CDR3, as DNA: TGTGCCAGCAGTGAGCAGGGAGGGGGCACAGATACGCAGTATTTT. This translates into CASSEQGGGTDTQYF.